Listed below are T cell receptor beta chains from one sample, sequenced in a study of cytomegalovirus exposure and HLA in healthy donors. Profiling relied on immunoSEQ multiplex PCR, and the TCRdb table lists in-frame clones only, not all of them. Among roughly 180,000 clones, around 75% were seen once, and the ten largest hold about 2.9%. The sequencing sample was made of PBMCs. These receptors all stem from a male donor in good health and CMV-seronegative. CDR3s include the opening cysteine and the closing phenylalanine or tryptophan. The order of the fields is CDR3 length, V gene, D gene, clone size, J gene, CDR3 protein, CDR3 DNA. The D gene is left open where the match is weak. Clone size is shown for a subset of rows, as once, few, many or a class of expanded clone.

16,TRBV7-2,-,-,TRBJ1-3,CASSLGPGNAGNTIYF,TGTGCCAGCAGCTTAGGTCCGGGAAACGCTGGAAACACCATATATTTT
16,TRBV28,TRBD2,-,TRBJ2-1,CASSTILAGVYNEQFF,TGTGCCAGCAGTACCATTCTAGCGGGGGTATACAATGAGCAGTTCTTC
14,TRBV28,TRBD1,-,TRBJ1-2,CASSHGQGNYGYTF,TGTGCCAGCAGTCACGGACAGGGGAACTATGGCTACACCTTC
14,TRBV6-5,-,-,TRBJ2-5,CASSSPTGSPTQYF,TGTGCCAGCAGTTCCCCGACAGGCTCGCCGACCCAGTACTTC
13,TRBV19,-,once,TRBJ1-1,CASASSVNTEAFF,TGTGCCAGTGCCTCTTCAGTTAACACTGAAGCTTTCTTT
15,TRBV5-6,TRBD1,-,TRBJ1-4,CASSAWTGTREKLFF,TGTGCCAGCAGCGCCTGGACAGGGACTCGGGAAAAACTGTTTTTT
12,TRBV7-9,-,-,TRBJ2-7,CASSSISYEQYF,TGTGCCAGCAGCTCAATCTCCTACGAGCAGTACTTC
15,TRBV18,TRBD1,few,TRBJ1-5,CASSQGQGRDQPQHF,TGTGCCAGCTCACAGGGACAGGGGAGGGATCAGCCCCAGCATTTT
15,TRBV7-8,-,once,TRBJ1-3,CASSLVAGLGNTIYF,TGTGCCAGCAGCTTAGTCGCAGGGTTGGGAAACACCATATATTTT
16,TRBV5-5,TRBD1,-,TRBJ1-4,CASSWGQGRANEKLFF,TGTGCCAGCAGCTGGGGACAGGGGAGAGCTAATGAAAAACTGTTTTTT
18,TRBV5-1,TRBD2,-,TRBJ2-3,CASSLGGASGTRTDTQYF,TGCGCCAGCAGCTTGGGAGGGGCTAGCGGGACCCGCACAGATACGCAGTATTTT
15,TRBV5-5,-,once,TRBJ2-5,CASSLIGSGQETQYF,TGTGCCAGCAGCTTGATCGGTAGCGGTCAAGAGACCCAGTACTTC
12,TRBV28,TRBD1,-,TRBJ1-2,CASSTGGGGYTF,TGTGCCAGCAGTACAGGGGGCGGTGGCTACACCTTC
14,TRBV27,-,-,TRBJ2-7,CASSKQNIDYEQYF,TGTGCCAGCAGCAAACAGAATATAGACTACGAGCAGTACTTC
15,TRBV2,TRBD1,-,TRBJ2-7,CASSGGGTGYDEQYF,TGTGCCAGCAGTGGGGGTGGGACAGGGTATGACGAGCAGTACTTC
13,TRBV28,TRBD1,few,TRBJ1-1,CASKRGQNTEAFF,TGTGCCAGCAAAAGGGGGCAGAACACTGAAGCTTTCTTT
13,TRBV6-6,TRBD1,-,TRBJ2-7,CAASWDSLGEQYF,TGTGCCGCCTCCTGGGACAGCCTGGGCGAGCAGTACTTC
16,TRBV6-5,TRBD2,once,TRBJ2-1,CASSSRLGLEKIEQFF,TGTGCCAGCAGTTCGCGCCTGGGACTAGAAAAGATCGAGCAGTTCTTC
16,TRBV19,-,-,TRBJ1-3,CASSWTARYSGNTIYF,TGTGCCAGTAGCTGGACAGCTCGCTACTCTGGAAACACCATATATTTT
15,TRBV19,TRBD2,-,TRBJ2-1,CASSIGQRGYNEQFF,TGTGCCAGTAGTATAGGACAGCGGGGATACAATGAGCAGTTCTTC
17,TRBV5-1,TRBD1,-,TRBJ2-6,CASSFGRGLTGANVLTF,TGCGCCAGCAGCTTTGGCAGGGGGCTGACTGGGGCCAACGTCCTGACTTTC
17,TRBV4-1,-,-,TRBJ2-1,CASSQRQAQKSYNEQFF,TGCGCCAGCAGCCAAAGACAGGCCCAAAAGTCCTACAATGAGCAGTTCTTC
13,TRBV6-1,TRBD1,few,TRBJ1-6,CASSIGQGSPLHF,TGTGCCAGCAGCATAGGACAGGGTTCACCCCTCCACTTT
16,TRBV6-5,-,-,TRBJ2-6,CASSYTGLSGANVLTF,TGTGCCAGCAGTTACACCGGGTTATCTGGGGCCAACGTCCTGACTTTC
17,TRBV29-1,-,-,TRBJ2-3,CSVEDRLGSRGTDTQYF,TGCAGCGTTGAAGATCGTTTAGGGTCGCGGGGCACAGATACGCAGTATTTT
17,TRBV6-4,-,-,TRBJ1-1,CASTLNPTQGTNTEAFF,TGTGCCAGCACCCTAAACCCCACACAGGGAACGAACACTGAAGCTTTCTTT